These T cell receptor beta chains were read from a single sample in a study of T-cell memory formation after mild COVID-19. Via MiXCR, TCRdb re-called the 5' RACE reads, giving one row per CDR3 protein. In the table there are over 12,000 distinct CDR3 sequences, about 21% of which are singletons. The sample was PBMCs or a T cell subset sorted from them (not recorded which). The receptors originated from an adult woman who had mild COVID-19 (a few samples of this study predate the infection). Cell type and time point are not known. Both conserved end residues are part of each CDR3. The D gene is left open where the match is weak. Clone size, where shown, is once, few, many, or a class for clones that have expanded.

v_gene	d_gene	j_gene	abundance	CDR3nt	CDR3aa
TRBV15	NA	TRBJ2-5	many	TGTGCCACCAGCCCGACGTACCAAGAGACCCAGTACTTC	CATSPTYQETQYF
TRBV3-1	NA	TRBJ1-1	many	TGTGCCAGCAGCCAAGTCACGGGGTCGGCTGAAGCTTTCTTT	CASSQVTGSAEAFF
TRBV6-2/TRBV6-3	TRBD1	TRBJ1-2	many	TGTGCCAGCAGTCCCCCCGCTAGGACAGGGCGAGGCTACACCTTC	CASSPPARTGRGYTF
TRBV5-4	NA	TRBJ2-2	many	TGTGCCAGCAGCTTCGGAACGAACACCGGGGAGCTGTTTTTT	CASSFGTNTGELFF
TRBV12-3/TRBV12-4	NA	TRBJ1-1	NA	TGTGCCAGCAGTTTTTGGGTGGGGGACACTGAAGCTTTCTTT	CASSFWVGDTEAFF
TRBV7-8	NA	TRBJ2-3	NA	TGTGCCAGCAGCGGCGGGGGCCGAAGAGCAGATACGCAGTATTTT	CASSGGGRRADTQYF
TRBV11-2	TRBD1	TRBJ2-3	medium-sized	TGTGCCAGCAGCTTAGGTCGTCGACAGGGGTGGGCAGATACGCAGTATTTT	CASSLGRRQGWADTQYF
TRBV12-3/TRBV12-4	TRBD2	TRBJ2-2	many	TGTGCCAGCAGTTTTCCCGCCAGCGGGGGGGTATACACCGGGGAGCTGTTTTTT	CASSFPASGGVYTGELFF
TRBV7-9	NA	TRBJ1-2	many	TGTGCCAGCAGTTACCCAGCCCCGGGGAAATATGGCTACACCTTC	CASSYPAPGKYGYTF
TRBV7-3	TRBD2	TRBJ2-1	many	TGTGCCAGCAGCTTAAGCGGCGGGGGGGCCTACAATGAGCAGTTCTTC	CASSLSGGGAYNEQFF
TRBV6-1	NA	TRBJ2-1	many	TGTGCCACCGCGGCTCTTGGAACTACCCATGAGCAGTTCTTC	CATAALGTTHEQFF
TRBV11-2	NA	TRBJ2-1	many	TGTGCCAGCAGCTTAGATAGGTCTGCGTACAATGAGCAGTTCTTC	CASSLDRSAYNEQFF
TRBV5-4	TRBD2	TRBJ2-3	NA	TGTGCCAGCAGCCTCAGCGGGAATACAGATACGCAGTATTTT	CASSLSGNTDTQYF
TRBV11-2	TRBD2	TRBJ2-3	many	TGTGCCAGCAGCTTAGCCAGCGGGAGTACAACAGATACGCAGTATTTT	CASSLASGSTTDTQYF
TRBV10-3	NA	TRBJ1-2	many	TGTGCCATCAGATCAACGTCCGGGGGCTATGGCTACACCTTC	CAIRSTSGGYGYTF
TRBV4-1	NA	TRBJ2-3	NA	TGCGCCAGCAGCCGGGGACTCCTACTGGAGGCAGATACGCAGTATTTT	CASSRGLLLEADTQYF
TRBV6-2/TRBV6-3	NA	TRBJ2-5	many	TGTGCCAGCAGTTACTCGACCTTCCAAGAGACCCAGTACTTC	CASSYSTFQETQYF
TRBV5-6	TRBD1	TRBJ2-5	NA	TGTGCCAGCAGAATCCGGGACAGAGAAGAGACCCAGTACTTC	CASRIRDREETQYF
TRBV4-3	NA	TRBJ2-3	few	TGCGCCAGCAGCCCCCCGAGGGCCGATACGCAGTATTTT	CASSPPRADTQYF
TRBV12-3/TRBV12-4	NA	TRBJ2-5	many	TGTGCCAGCAGCACGGGACCGACGCAAGAGACCCAGTACTTC	CASSTGPTQETQYF
TRBV7-6	TRBD2	TRBJ2-3	once	TGTGCCAGCAGCTACGGACTAGCATCAGATACGCAGTATTTT	CASSYGLASDTQYF
TRBV5-1	NA	TRBJ2-1	many	TGCGCCAGCAGCTCCGAGGCTAATGAGCAGTTCTTC	CASSSEANEQFF
TRBV12-3/TRBV12-4	NA	TRBJ2-7	NA	TGTGCCAGCAGCGGGACTGTCGGTACTTACGAGCAGTACTTC	CASSGTVGTYEQYF
TRBV14	NA	TRBJ2-7	many	TGTGCCAGCAGCCAAGAAGGCAGGGGGGCTACCTACGAGCAGTACTTC	CASSQEGRGATYEQYF
TRBV29-1	TRBD2	TRBJ2-3	medium-sized	TGCAGCGTCTCCCCTTCGGGGGGGGTTGGAGATACGCAGTATTTT	CSVSPSGGVGDTQYF
TRBV19	NA	TRBJ2-3	NA	TGTGCCAGTAGTAGCCAGATCCTCGCAGATACGCAGTATTTT	CASSSQILADTQYF
TRBV4-1	TRBD1	TRBJ2-7	many	TGCGCCAGCAGCCCTTTAGGACAGGGGGCCTACGAGCAGTACTTC	CASSPLGQGAYEQYF
TRBV29-1	TRBD1	TRBJ1-1	many	TGCAGCGTTGGACAGGGAACCACTGAAGCTTTCTTT	CSVGQGTTEAFF
TRBV6-2/TRBV6-3	TRBD2	TRBJ2-1	many	TGTGCCAGCAGTTGGAGCGGGAGCTCCTACAATGAGCAGTTCTTC	CASSWSGSSYNEQFF
TRBV21-1	NA	TRBJ1-1	many	TGTGCCAGCAGCCCCGATTATGCGACAGGGGAGACTGAAGCTTTCTTT	CASSPDYATGETEAFF
TRBV6-2/TRBV6-3	TRBD2	TRBJ2-2	many	TGTGCCAGCAGATCTACTAGCGGCCCAACCGGGGAGCTGTTTTTT	CASRSTSGPTGELFF
TRBV20-1	TRBD2	TRBJ2-3	NA	TGCAGTGCTAGAGGGAGGGAGACTAGCGGGAGAAATACGCAGTATTTT	CSARGRETSGRNTQYF
TRBV6-6	NA	TRBJ1-1	medium-sized	TGTGCCAGCAGTTATCCCCCCGCTATACCCATGAACACTGAAGCTTTCTTT	CASSYPPAIPMNTEAFF
TRBV20-1	TRBD2	TRBJ2-7	many	TGCAGTGCTAGAACAGGACTAGCGGGAGAGGCCTACGAGCAGTACTTC	CSARTGLAGEAYEQYF
TRBV20-1	NA	TRBJ2-3	NA	TGCAGTGTCCAGAGCGGACACACTAGCACAGATACGCAGTATTTT	CSVQSGHTSTDTQYF
TRBV7-2	NA	TRBJ2-3	NA	TGTGCCAGCAGCTTATTGCCGGGGACAGATACGCAGTATTTT	CASSLLPGTDTQYF
TRBV7-2	NA	TRBJ1-6	many	TGTGCCAGCAGCGGGGCAGGGCTTTCACCCCTCCACTTT	CASSGAGLSPLHF
TRBV7-7	NA	TRBJ1-1	NA	TGTGCCAGCAGCGCCCTCGGGAACTCTGAAGCTTTCTTT	CASSALGNSEAFF
TRBV12-3/TRBV12-4	NA	TRBJ1-5	NA	TGTGCCAGCAGCCCGGGAGGCAATCAGCCCCAGCATTTT	CASSPGGNQPQHF
TRBV4-1	NA	TRBJ1-1	many	TGCGCCAGCAGCCAGGAGGGCAGCCTGAACACTGAAGCTTTCTTT	CASSQEGSLNTEAFF
TRBV9	TRBD2	TRBJ2-1	many	TGTGCCAGCAGCTCTAGCGGGAGAGTTAGCGATGAGCAGTTCTTC	CASSSSGRVSDEQFF
TRBV7-2	NA	TRBJ2-2	many	TGTGCCAGCCCCTGGGGGGGCCCTACCGGGGAGCTGTTTTTT	CASPWGGPTGELFF
TRBV30	NA	TRBJ2-3	many	TGTGCCTGGAGACAGAAAAGCACAGATACGCAGTATTTT	CAWRQKSTDTQYF